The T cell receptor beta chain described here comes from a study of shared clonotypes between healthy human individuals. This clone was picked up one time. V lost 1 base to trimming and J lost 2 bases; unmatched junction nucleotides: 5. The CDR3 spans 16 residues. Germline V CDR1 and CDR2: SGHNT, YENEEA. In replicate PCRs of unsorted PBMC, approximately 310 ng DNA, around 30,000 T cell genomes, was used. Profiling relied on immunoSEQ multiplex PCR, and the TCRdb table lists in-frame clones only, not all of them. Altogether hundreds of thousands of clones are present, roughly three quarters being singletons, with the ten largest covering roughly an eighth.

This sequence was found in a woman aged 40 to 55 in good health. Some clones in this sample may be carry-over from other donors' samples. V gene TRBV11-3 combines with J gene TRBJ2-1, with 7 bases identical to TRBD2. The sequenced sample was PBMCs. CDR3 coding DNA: TGTGCCAGCAGCTTAGTGTCGGGAGGCGCCTACAATGAGCAGTTCTTC. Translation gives CASSLVSGGAYNEQFF.